This TCR beta chain comes out of a study of Graves' ophthalmopathy and Graves' hyperthyroidism. Trimming left V 6 bases short and J 2 bases short, with 11 bases between. The CDR3 is made up of 13 amino acids. Germline values: CDR1 MNHNS, CDR2 SASEGT. Study outcomes and limitations: From stable hyperthyroidism, ophthalmopathy was separated by a 13-signature model with about 88% sensitivity and roughly 81% specificity.

Having ophthalmopathy, the donors showed moderate-to-severe activity, CAS ≥3 and NOSPECS ≥4, with disease lasting under 3 months. The starting material, more than 8.5 ml of fresh peripheral blood, provided the PBMCs. A remark on this clonotype: Its matching antigen is unknown.

Amplification of TCR beta CDR3 regions used RNA transcripts. First-round RT-PCR employed HTBI primers, with a second-round multiplex PCR after it. In TCRdb, the multiplex PCR reads were re-called with MiXCR into one record per CDR3 protein. The sample includes hundreds of thousands of distinct CDR3 sequences, more than 40% of them seen just once. The TCR originated in an adult man with Graves' ophthalmopathy. Sequencing was carried out using peripheral blood. V is TRBV6-1 and J is TRBJ2-7, with D possibly TRBD2 on 5 matching bases. Written as DNA, the CDR3 is TGTGCCAGCAGAGCACTAGAGACCTACGAGCAGTACTTC. Its translation: CASRALETYEQYF.